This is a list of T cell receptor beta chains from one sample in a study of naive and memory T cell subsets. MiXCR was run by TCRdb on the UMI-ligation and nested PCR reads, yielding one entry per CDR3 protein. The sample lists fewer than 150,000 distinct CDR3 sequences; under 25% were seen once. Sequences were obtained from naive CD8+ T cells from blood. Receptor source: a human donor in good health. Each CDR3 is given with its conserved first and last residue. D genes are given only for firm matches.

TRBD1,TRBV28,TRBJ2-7,CASRGQGYEQYF
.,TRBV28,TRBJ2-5,CASSPWGLQETQYF
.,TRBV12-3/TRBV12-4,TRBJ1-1,CASSLVVGNTEAFF
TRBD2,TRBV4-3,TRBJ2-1,CASSPSTITSGNSREQFF
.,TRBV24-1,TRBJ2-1,CATSDFRYNEQFF
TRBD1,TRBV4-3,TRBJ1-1,CASSQDQGEDTEAFF
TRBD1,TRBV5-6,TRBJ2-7,CASSKRDRDYEQYF
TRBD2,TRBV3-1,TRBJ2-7,CASSPYSGRGPYEQYF
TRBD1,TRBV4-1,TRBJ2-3,CASSQVGGSRTDTQYF
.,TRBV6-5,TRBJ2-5,CASSEGGVQETQYF
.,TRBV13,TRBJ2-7,CASSSRHAPSSHEQYF
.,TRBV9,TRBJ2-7,CASSVGGGTEQYF
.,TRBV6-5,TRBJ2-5,CASSYSGGQETQYF
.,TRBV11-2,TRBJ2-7,CASSSFGRTTNSEQYF
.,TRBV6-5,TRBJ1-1,CASSYSLSGQNTEAFF